This T cell receptor (beta chain) was found in a study of tumor-infiltrating lymphocytes in primary liver carcinoma. Study details: Patients diagnosed with primary liver carcinoma received treatment through surgical resection. Subjects consisted of male and female patients aged 30 to 69 years.

From approximately 500 ng total RNA, TCR beta cDNA was generated with a primer in the constant region. Each TCR beta library was derived from three nested multiplex PCR rounds that employed slightly modified ARM-PCR. It was with TRBV1-TRBV30 forward primers and a C-beta reverse primer that the first two PCR rounds were run, at roughly 10 cycles each. TCRdb itself ran the multiplex PCR reads through MiXCR, one entry per CDR3 protein. The table records about 320,000 distinct CDR3 sequences, 50% to 75% of them present only once. A word on this clonotype: The antigen remains unidentified. The junction departs from the called germline gene at one end, perhaps through a read error.

Germline CDR1 reads SGHAT; CDR2 reads FQNNGV. The CDR3 contains 12 residues. Germline DNA was extracted too, while blood RNA derived from unsorted whole blood. Chronic HBV infection was present, with no prior treatment. Study observations and caveats: Lower overlap was observed for tumor-adjacent and tumor-blood pairs relative to tumor region pairs.

The source material was peripheral blood. The source is a woman aged 25 to 39 with primary liver carcinoma and hepatitis B virus infection. The rearrangement links TRBV11-2 to TRBJ2-3; D might be TRBD2 (6 bases). The DNA of the CDR3 is TGTGCCAGCACCCGGGACTGGGATACGCACTATTTT. Residues: CASTRDWDTHYF.